These T cell receptor beta chains were read from a single sample in a study of T cell repertoires in cytomegalovirus infection. Via MiXCR, TCRdb re-called the reads, giving one row per CDR3 protein. The sample lists tens of thousands of distinct CDR3 sequences; roughly 20% were seen once. These receptors lack a known antigen. The sample here was CD8+ T cells from cultured PBMCs, taken from culture after CMV antigen stimulation. Every receptor here comes from a human donor in good health (CMV status not recorded). Some clones in this sample may be carry-over from other donors' samples. The CDR3 runs from the conserved cysteine through the conserved F or W. D genes are given only for firm matches. The size field is filled for only some rows; it gives once, few, many or a size class.

J: TRBJ2-3; D: TRBD2; size: once; V: TRBV4-3; CDR3: CASSQVSGSSDTQYF; DNA: TGCGCCAGCAGCCAAGTTAGCGGGAGTTCAGATACGCAGTATTTT
J: TRBJ2-1; D: NA; size: NA; V: TRBV4-3; CDR3: CASSQASGGTYNEQFF; DNA: TGCGCCAGCAGCCAAGCCTCCGGGGGTACCTACAATGAGCAGTTCTTC
J: TRBJ1-2; D: TRBD1; size: few; V: TRBV11-2; CDR3: CASSKTGTGGNYGYTF; DNA: TGTGCCAGCAGCAAGACCGGGACAGGGGGCAACTATGGCTACACCTTC
J: TRBJ2-1; D: NA; size: few; V: TRBV4-1; CDR3: CASSQDITFGNEQFF; DNA: TGCGCCAGCAGCCAAGATATCACTTTTGGGAATGAGCAGTTCTTC
J: TRBJ2-3; D: NA; size: few; V: TRBV29-1; CDR3: CSVSGLSTDTQYF; DNA: TGCAGCGTTTCTGGACTTAGCACAGATACGCAGTATTTT
J: TRBJ2-7; D: NA; size: NA; V: TRBV7-9; CDR3: CASSGRPGRYSYEQYF; DNA: TGTGCCAGCAGCGGGCGCCCGGGACGGTACTCCTACGAGCAGTACTTC
J: TRBJ2-7; D: TRBD2; size: NA; V: TRBV6-1; CDR3: CASSYRGGEQYF; DNA: TGTGCCAGCAGCTACCGCGGGGGCGAGCAGTACTTC
J: TRBJ1-3; D: NA; size: NA; V: TRBV27; CDR3: CASSDSRGNTIYF; DNA: TGTGCCAGCAGTGATAGTCGTGGAAACACCATATATTTT
J: TRBJ2-7; D: NA; size: NA; V: TRBV7-2; CDR3: CASSLVLAGEQYF; DNA: TGTGCCAGCAGCTTAGTTTTGGCGGGCGAGCAGTACTTC
J: TRBJ2-3; D: TRBD2; size: few; V: TRBV5-1; CDR3: CASSYTGTSPDTQYF; DNA: TGCGCCAGCAGCTACACCGGGACTAGCCCAGATACGCAGTATTTT
J: TRBJ2-1; D: TRBD2; size: NA; V: TRBV2; CDR3: CASSPQRDSSYNEQFF; DNA: TGTGCCAGCAGTCCGCAGCGGGATAGCTCCTACAATGAGCAGTTCTTC
J: TRBJ2-1; D: NA; size: few; V: TRBV12-3/TRBV12-4; CDR3: CASVMGRSYNEQFF; DNA: TGTGCCAGTGTAATGGGCCGCTCCTACAATGAGCAGTTCTTC
J: TRBJ1-5; D: NA; size: NA; V: TRBV20-1; CDR3: CSAPGPLKGSNQPQHF; DNA: TGCAGTGCCCCGGGACCACTCAAGGGAAGCAATCAGCCCCAGCATTTT
J: TRBJ2-1; D: NA; size: few; V: TRBV11-1; CDR3: CASSVDGYNEQFF; DNA: TGTGCCAGCAGCGTGGACGGATACAATGAGCAGTTCTTC
J: TRBJ1-5; D: TRBD1; size: few; V: TRBV28; CDR3: CASSLTGARDQPQHF; DNA: TGTGCCAGCAGTTTAACAGGGGCACGGGATCAGCCCCAGCATTTT
J: TRBJ1-1; D: TRBD1; size: few; V: TRBV15; CDR3: CATSRGQGLEAFF; DNA: TGTGCCACCAGCAGAGGACAGGGGCTTGAAGCTTTCTTT
J: TRBJ2-1; D: TRBD2; size: NA; V: TRBV7-6; CDR3: CASSFRLAGGNNEQFF; DNA: TGTGCCAGCAGCTTCAGACTAGCGGGAGGAAACAATGAGCAGTTCTTC
J: TRBJ2-2; D: NA; size: NA; V: TRBV29-1; CDR3: CSVLHRGRETTGELFF; DNA: TGCAGCGTCCTCCACCGTGGTAGGGAGACCACCGGGGAGCTGTTTTTT
J: TRBJ1-2; D: TRBD1; size: many; V: TRBV7-9; CDR3: CASSLIPDRIKGYTF; DNA: TGTGCCAGCAGCCTTATCCCGGACAGGATTAAGGGCTACACCTTC
J: TRBJ1-2; D: NA; size: many; V: TRBV29-1; CDR3: CSVPGTEYAYGYTF; DNA: TGCAGCGTCCCCGGGACGGAGTACGCCTATGGCTACACCTTC
J: TRBJ1-1; D: NA; size: few; V: TRBV13; CDR3: CASSLRTQRGEAFF; DNA: TGTGCCAGCAGCTTACGGACCCAGAGAGGTGAAGCTTTCTTT
J: TRBJ2-2; D: NA; size: NA; V: TRBV7-2; CDR3: CASSPYPNTGELFF; DNA: TGTGCCAGCAGCCCGTACCCGAACACCGGGGAGCTGTTTTTT
J: TRBJ1-1; D: TRBD1; size: NA; V: TRBV25-1; CDR3: CASRGTGGTEAFF; DNA: TGTGCCAGCAGAGGGACAGGGGGGACTGAAGCTTTCTTT
J: TRBJ1-2; D: NA; size: NA; V: TRBV9; CDR3: CASSAGSGQYGYTF; DNA: TGTGCCAGCAGCGCCGGATCGGGTCAATATGGCTACACCTTC
J: TRBJ1-2; D: NA; size: NA; V: TRBV27; CDR3: CASTPGGSNYGYTF; DNA: TGTGCCAGCACCCCGGGGGGGTCTAACTATGGCTACACCTTC
J: TRBJ2-1; D: NA; size: NA; V: TRBV7-9; CDR3: CASSLGGNPRGEQFF; DNA: TGTGCCAGCAGCTTAGGGGGCAACCCGAGGGGTGAGCAGTTCTTC
J: TRBJ1-5; D: TRBD1; size: NA; V: TRBV28; CDR3: CASGDRDLNQPQHF; DNA: TGTGCCAGCGGGGACAGAGATCTAAATCAGCCCCAGCATTTT
J: TRBJ1-2; D: NA; size: few; V: TRBV7-2; CDR3: CASSLSQGSNYGYTF; DNA: TGTGCCAGCAGCTTGTCTCAGGGTAGCAACTATGGCTACACCTTC
J: TRBJ2-7; D: NA; size: NA; V: TRBV15; CDR3: CATSSRAESYEQYF; DNA: TGTGCCACCAGCTCAAGGGCCGAGTCCTACGAGCAGTACTTC